This is a list of T cell receptor beta chains from one sample in a study of T cell responses to AZD1222 COVID-19 vaccine. Measured with immunoSEQ multiplex PCR; TCRdb has only the in-frame clones, and not every one. The profile covers around 78,000 clones, with about 85% appearing a single time and about a quarter taken by the ten largest. Sequenced material: peripheral blood, taken on day 0 of AZD1222 vaccination. The receptors stem from an adult in good health. CDR3s include the opening cysteine and the closing phenylalanine or tryptophan.

>TRBV7-9|13
CASSPTGGTWAFF
>TRBV9|13
CASSAVITDTQYF
>TRBV19|10
CASRGPEAFF
>TRBV5-5|14
CASSLIRGISPLHF
>TRBV10-3|17
CAIKGVPSGVSYNEQFF
>TRBV27|14
CASSLKSFGTEAFF
>TRBV7-9|15
CASSPQDRVTDTQYF
>TRBV19|16
CASSIGLAGGINEQFF
>TRBV7-3|14
CASSLGGLGETQYF
>TRBV2|14
CASSEDTGSYEQYF
>TRBV9|15
CASSVDVGEGREQYF
>TRBV6-7|16
CASSYVARQGNYGYTF
>TRBV6-4|14
CASSDSSKGTEAFF
>TRBV6-2/TRBV6-3|17
CASSARRERTADEKLFF
>TRBV7-9|15
CASSSGILGQETQYF
>TRBV9|14
CASSPRTSGSEQYF
>TRBV7-2|16
CASSFGVATVGDTQYF
>TRBV11-2|13
CASSSQGQETQYF
>TRBV5-1|15
CASSSQLDKNNEQFF
>TRBV6-5|14
CASSPGFSNYGYTF
>TRBV11-3|16
CASSLDTGVGTGELFF
>TRBV3-1/TRBV3-2|14
CASSLSGGTGELFF
>TRBV28|14
CASETAGANEKLFF